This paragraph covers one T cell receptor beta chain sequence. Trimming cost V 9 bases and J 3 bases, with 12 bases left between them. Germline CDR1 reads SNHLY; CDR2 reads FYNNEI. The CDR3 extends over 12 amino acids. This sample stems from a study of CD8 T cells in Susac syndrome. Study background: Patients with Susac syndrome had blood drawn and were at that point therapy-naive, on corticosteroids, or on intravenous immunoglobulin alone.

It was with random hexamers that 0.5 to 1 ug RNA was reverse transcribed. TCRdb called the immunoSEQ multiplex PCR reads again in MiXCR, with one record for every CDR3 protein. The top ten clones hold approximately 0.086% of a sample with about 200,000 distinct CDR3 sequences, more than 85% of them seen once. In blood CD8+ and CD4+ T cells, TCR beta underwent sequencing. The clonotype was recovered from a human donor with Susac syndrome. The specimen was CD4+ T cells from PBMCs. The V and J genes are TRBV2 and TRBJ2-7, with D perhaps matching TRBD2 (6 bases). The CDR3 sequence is CARWTTYYEQYF. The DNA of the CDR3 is TGTGCCAGGTGGACTACTTACTACGAGCAGTACTTC. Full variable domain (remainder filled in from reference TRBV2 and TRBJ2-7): EPEVTQTPSHQVTQMGQEVILRCVPISNHLYFYWYRQILGQKVEFLVSFYNNEISEKSEIFDDQFSVERPDGSNFTLKIRSTKLEDSAMYFCARWTTYYEQYFGPGTRLTVT.